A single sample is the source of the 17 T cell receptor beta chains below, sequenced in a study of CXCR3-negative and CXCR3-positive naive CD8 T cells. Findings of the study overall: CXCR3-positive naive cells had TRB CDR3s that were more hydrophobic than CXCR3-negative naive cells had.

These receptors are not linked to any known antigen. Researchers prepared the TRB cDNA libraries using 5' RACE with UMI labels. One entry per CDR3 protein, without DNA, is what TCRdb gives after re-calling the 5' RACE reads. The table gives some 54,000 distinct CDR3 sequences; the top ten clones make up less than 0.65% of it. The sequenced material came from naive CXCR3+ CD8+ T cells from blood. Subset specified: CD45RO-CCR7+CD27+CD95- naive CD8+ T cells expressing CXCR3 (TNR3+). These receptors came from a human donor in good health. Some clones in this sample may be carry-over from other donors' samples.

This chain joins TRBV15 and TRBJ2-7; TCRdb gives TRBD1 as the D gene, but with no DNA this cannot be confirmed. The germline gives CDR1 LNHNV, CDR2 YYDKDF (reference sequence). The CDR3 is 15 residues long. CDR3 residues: CATSSPGTGVYEQYF.

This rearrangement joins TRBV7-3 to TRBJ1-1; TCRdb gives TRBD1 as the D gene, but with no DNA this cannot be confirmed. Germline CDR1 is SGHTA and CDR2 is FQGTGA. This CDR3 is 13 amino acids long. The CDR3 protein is CASSLTIGAGAFF.

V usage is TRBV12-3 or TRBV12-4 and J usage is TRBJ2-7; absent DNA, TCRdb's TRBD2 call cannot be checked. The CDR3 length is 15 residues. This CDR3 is CASSLEEGLLYEQYF.

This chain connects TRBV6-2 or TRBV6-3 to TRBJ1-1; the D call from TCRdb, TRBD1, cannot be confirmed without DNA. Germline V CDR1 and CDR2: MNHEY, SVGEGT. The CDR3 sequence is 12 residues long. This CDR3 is CASGTGNTEAFF.

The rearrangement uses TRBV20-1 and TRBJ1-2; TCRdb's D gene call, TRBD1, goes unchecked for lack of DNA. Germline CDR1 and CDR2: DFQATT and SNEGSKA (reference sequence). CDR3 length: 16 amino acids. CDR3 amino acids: CSARANPLMKDYGYTF.

The CDR3 spells CASTVGEGQGYNEQFF. The chain is built from TRBV4-1 and TRBJ2-1; the TCRdb D gene call, TRBD2, has no DNA to confirm it. CDR1 is MGHRA and CDR2 is YSYEKL in the germline V gene. The CDR3 covers 16 residues.

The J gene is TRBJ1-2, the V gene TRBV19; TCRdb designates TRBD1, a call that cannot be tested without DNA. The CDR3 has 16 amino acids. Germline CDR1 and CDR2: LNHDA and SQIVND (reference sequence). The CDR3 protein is CASSLYLERGGYGYTF.

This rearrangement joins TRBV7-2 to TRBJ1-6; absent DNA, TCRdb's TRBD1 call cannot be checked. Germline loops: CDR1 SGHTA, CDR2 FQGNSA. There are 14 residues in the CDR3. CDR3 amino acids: CASSRGESGWPLHF.

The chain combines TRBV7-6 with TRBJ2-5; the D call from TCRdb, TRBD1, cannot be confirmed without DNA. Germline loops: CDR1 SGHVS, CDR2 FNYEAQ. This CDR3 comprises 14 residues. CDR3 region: CASSLAGAQETQYF.

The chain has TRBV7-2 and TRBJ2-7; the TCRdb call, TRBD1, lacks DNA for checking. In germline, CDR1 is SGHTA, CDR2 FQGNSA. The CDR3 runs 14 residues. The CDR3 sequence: CASSLGTPTYEQYF.

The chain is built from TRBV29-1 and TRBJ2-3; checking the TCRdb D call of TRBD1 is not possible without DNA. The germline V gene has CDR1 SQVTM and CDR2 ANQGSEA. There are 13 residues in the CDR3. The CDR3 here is CSVQTAGSDTQYF.

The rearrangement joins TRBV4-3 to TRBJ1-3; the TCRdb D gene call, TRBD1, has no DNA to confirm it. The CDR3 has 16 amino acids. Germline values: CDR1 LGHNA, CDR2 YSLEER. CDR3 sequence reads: CASSQDGASSGNTIYF.

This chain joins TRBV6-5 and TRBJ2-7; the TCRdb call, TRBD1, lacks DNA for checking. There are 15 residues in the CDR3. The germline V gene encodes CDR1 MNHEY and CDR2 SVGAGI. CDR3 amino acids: CASSYEAGGSYEQYF.

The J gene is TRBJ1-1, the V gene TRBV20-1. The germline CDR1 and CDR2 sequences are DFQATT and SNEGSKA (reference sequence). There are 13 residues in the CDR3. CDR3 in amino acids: CSARDGMNTEAFF.

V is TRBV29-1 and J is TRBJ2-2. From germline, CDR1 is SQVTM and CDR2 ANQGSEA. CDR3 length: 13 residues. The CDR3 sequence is CSVGGGDTGELFF.

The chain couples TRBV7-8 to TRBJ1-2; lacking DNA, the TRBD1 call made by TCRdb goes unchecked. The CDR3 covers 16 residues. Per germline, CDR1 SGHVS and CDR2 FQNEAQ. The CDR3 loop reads CASTPSGGGYYYGYTF.

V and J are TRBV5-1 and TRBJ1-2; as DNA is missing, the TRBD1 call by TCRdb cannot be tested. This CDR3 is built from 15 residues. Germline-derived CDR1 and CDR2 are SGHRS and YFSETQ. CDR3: CASSPEGQGARGYTF.